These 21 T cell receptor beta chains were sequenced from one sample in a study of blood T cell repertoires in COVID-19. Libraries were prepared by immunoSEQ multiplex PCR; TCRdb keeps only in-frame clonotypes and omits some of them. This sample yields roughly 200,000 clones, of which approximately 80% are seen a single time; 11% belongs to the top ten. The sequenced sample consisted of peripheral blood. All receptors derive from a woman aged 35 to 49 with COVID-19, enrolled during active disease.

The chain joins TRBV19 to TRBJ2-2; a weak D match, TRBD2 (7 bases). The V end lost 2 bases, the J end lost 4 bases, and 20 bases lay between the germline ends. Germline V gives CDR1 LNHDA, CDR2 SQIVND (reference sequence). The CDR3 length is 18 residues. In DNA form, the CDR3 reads TGTGCCAGTAGTATACTTTCCGGCGGGAGAGGGGGCACCGGGGAGCTGTTTTTT. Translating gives CASSILSGGRGGTGELFF.

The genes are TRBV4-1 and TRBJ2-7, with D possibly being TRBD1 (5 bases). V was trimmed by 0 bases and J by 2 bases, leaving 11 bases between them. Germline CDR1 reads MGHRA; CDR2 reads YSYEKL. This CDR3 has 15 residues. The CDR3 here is CASSQENRKPYEQYF. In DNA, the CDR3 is TGCGCCAGCAGCCAAGAGAACAGGAAACCCTACGAGCAGTACTTC.

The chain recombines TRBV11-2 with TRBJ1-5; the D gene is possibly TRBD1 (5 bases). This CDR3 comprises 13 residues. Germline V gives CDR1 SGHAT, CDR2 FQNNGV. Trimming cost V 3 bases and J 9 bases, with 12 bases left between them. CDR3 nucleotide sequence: TGTGCCAGCAGCTTTGGGCAGGGCCCGCCCCAGCATTTT. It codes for CASSFGQGPPQHF. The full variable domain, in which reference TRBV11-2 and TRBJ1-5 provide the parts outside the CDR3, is EAGVAQSPRYKIIEKRQSVAFWCNPISGHATLYWYQQILGQGPKLLIQFQNNGVVDDSQLPKDRFSAERLKGVDSTLKIQPAKLEDSAVYLCASSFGQGPPQHFGDGTRLSIL.

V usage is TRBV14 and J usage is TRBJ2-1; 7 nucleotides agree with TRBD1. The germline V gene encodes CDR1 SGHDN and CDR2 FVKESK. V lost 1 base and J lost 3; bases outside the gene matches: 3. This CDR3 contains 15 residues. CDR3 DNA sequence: TGTGCCAGCAGCCAAGTTCGGACAGGCTACAATGAGCAGTTCTTC. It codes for CASSQVRTGYNEQFF.

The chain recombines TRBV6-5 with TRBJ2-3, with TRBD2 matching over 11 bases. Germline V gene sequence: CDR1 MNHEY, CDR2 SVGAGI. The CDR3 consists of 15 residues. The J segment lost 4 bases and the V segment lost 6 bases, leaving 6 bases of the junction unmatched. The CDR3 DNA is TGTGCCAGCAGGGATAGCGGGGGGGCGCCAGATACGCAGTATTTT. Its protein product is CASRDSGGAPDTQYF.

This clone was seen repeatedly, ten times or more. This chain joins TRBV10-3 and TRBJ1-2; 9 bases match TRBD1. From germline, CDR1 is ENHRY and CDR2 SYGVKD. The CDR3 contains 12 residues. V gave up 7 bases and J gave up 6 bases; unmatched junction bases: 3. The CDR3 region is CAITRTGDGYTF. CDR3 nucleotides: TGTGCCATCACCAGGACAGGGGATGGCTACACCTTC.

The CDR3 nucleotides are TGTGCCAGCAGTCTAACAGGGGTTAGCAATCAGCCCCAGCATTTT. Amino acid sequence: CASSLTGVSNQPQHF. The chain recombines TRBV6-5 with TRBJ1-5; TRBD1 matches at 7 bases. V was pared by 5 bases and J by 0 bases, with 4 bases of the junction left unmatched. The CDR3 has 15 residues. Germline loops: CDR1 MNHEY, CDR2 SVGAGI.

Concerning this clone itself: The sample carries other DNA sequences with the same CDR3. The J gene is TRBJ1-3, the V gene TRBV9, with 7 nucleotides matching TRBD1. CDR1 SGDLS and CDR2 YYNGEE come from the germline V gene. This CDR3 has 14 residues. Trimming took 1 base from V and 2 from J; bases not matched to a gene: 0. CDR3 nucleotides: TGTGCCAGCAGCGTACAGGGGGCTGGAAACACCATATATTTT. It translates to CASSVQGAGNTIYF.

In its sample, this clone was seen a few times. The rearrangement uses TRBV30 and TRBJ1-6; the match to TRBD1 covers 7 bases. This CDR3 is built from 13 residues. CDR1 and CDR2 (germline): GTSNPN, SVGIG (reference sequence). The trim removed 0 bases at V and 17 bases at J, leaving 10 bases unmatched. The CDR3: CAWSVQTGTFVHF. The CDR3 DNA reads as TGTGCCTGGAGTGTACAGACAGGGACTTTCGTCCACTTT.

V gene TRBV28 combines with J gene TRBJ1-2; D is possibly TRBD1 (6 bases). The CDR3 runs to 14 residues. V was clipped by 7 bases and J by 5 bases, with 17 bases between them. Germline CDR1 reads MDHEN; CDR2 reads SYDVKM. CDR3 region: CASTLWGGQYGYTF. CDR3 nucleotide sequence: TGTGCCAGCACCTTGTGGGGGGGACAATATGGCTACACCTTC.

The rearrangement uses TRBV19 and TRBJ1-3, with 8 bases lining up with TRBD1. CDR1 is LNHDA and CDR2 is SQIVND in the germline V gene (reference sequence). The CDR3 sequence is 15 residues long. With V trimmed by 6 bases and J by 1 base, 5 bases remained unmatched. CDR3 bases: TGTGCCAGTAGCGCCTGGACAGGGTCTGGAAACACCATATATTTT. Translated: CASSAWTGSGNTIYF.

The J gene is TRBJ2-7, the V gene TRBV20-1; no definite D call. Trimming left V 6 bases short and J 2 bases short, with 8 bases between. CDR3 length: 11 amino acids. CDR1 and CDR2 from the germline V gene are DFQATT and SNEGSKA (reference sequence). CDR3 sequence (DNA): TGCAGTGCCGACTCCACCTACGAGCAGTACGTC. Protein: CSADSTYEQYV.

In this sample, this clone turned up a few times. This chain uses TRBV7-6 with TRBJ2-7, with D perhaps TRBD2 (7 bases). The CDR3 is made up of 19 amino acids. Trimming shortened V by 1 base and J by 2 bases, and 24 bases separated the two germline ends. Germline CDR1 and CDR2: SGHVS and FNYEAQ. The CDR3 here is CASSLGTSGGLAATYEQYF. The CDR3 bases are TGTGCCAGCAGCTTAGGCACGTCTGGGGGGCTAGCGGCGACCTACGAGCAGTACTTC.

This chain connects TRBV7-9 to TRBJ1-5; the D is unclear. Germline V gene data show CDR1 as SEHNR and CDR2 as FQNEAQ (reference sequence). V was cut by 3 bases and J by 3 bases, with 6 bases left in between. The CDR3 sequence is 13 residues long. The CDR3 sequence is CASSLASNQPQHF. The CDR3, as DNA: TGTGCCAGCAGCTTGGCTTCCAATCAGCCCCAGCATTTT.

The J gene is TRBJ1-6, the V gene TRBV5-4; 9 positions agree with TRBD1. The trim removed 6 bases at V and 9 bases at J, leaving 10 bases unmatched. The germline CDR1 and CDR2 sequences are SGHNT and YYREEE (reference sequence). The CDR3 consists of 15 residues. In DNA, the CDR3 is TGTGCCAGCACCTCGGGACAGGGCAGAACTTCACCCCTCCACTTT. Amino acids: CASTSGQGRTSPLHF.

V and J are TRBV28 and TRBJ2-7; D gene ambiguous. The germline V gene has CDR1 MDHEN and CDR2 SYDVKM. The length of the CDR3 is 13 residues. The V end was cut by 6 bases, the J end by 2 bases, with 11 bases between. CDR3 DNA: TGTGCCAGCAGCTCGACTCCAACCTACGAGCAGTACTTC. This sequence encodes CASSSTPTYEQYF.

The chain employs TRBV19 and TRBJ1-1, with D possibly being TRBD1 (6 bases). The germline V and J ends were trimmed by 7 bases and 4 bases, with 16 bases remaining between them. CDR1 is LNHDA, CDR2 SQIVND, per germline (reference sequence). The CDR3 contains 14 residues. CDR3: CASTNAGASTEAFF. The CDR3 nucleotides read TGTGCCAGTACCAATGCAGGGGCCTCCACTGAAGCTTTCTTT.

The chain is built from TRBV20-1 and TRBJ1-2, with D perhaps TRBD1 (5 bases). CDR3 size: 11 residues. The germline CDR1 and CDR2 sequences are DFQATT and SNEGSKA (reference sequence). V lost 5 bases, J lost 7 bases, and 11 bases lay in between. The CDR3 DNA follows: TGCAGTGCTCATTTCCAGGGTGGCTACACCTTC. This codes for CSAHFQGGYTF.

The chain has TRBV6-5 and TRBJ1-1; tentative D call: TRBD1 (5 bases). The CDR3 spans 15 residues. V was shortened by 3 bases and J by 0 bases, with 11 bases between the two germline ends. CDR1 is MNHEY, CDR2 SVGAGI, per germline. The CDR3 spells CASSYGGYMNTEAFF. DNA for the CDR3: TGTGCCAGCAGTTATGGGGGGTACATGAACACTGAAGCTTTCTTT.

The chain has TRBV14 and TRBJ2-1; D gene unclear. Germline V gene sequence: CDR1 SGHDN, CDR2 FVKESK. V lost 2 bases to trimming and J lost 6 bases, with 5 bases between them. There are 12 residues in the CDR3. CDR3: CASSQNFNEQFF. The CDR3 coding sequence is TGTGCCAGCAGCCAAAACTTCAATGAGCAGTTCTTC.

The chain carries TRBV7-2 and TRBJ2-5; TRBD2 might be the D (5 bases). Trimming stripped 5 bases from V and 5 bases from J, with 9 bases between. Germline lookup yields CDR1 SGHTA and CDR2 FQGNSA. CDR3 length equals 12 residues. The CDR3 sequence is CASSLRRETQYF. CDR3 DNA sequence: TGTGCCAGCAGCCTAAGGAGGGAGACCCAGTACTTC.